This T cell receptor beta chain is from a study of blood T cells in healthy people across ages. In this sample, this clonotype turned up a few times. Its antigen is as yet unknown. Germline CDR1 and CDR2: SQVTM and ANQGSEA. V lost 6 bases, J lost 2 bases, and 16 bases lay in between. The CDR3 spans 14 residues. General study findings and limits: Higher diversity and more naive CD4+ cells were features of long-lived donors, compared to aged donors.

Primers used in a second PCR of roughly 6 to 12 cycles were a sample-barcoded 5' primer and a J-beta primer mix. TCRdb redid the calling of the 5' RACE reads with MiXCR, one entry per CDR3 protein. The sample lists approximately 770,000 distinct CDR3 sequences, 58% seen once, with over 20% in the top ten. The chain is built from TRBV29-1 and TRBJ2-5, with TRBD2 as a possible D gene (6 bases). Sequencing was done on a sample of blood. This clonotype originated in a man aged 30 to 39 in good health. The CDR3 protein is CSVQTRGRQETQYF. The CDR3 DNA sequence: TGCAGCGTCCAGACACGGGGGAGGCAAGAGACCCAGTACTTC.